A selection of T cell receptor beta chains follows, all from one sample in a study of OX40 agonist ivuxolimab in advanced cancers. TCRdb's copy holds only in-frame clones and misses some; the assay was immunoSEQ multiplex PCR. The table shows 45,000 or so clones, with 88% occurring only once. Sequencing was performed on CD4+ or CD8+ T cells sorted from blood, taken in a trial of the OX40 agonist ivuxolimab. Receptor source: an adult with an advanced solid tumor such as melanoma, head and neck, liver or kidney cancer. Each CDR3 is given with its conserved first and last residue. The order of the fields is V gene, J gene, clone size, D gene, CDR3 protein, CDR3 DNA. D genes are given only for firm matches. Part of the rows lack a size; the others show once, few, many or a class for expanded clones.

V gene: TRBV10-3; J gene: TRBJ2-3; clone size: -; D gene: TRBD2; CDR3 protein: CAISVGAGGSTDTQYF; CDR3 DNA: TGTGCCATCAGTGTTGGGGCGGGAGGGAGCACAGATACGCAGTATTTT
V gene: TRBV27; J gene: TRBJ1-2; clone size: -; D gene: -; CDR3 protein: CASSLSWVSNYGYTF; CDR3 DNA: TGTGCCAGCAGTTTATCCTGGGTCTCCAACTATGGCTACACCTTC
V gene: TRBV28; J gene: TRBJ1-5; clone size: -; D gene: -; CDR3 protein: CASSPGLPNQPQHF; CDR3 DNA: TGTGCCAGCAGTCCGGGACTCCCCAACCAGCCCCAGCATTTT
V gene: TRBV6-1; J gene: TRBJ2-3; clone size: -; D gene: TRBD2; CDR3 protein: CASSEVAGGPTDTQYF; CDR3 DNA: TGTGCCAGCAGTGAAGTTGCGGGAGGACCCACAGATACGCAGTATTTT
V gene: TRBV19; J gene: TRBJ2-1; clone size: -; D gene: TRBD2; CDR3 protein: CASSISLTSGSRNEQFF; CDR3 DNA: TGTGCCAGTAGTATCTCTTTGACTAGCGGGAGTAGGAATGAGCAGTTCTTC
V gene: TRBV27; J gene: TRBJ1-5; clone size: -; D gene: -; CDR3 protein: CASRYSYNQPQHF; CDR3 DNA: TGTGCCAGCAGGTACAGTTACAATCAGCCCCAGCATTTT
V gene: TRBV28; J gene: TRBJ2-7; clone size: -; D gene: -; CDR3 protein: CASSFAVGQSPEQYF; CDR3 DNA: TGTGCCAGCAGTTTTGCGGTTGGGCAATCCCCCGAGCAGTACTTC
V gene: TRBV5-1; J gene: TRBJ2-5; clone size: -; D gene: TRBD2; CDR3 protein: CASSSGLAGGQETQYF; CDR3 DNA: TGCGCCAGCAGCTCGGGACTAGCGGGAGGGCAAGAGACCCAGTACTTC
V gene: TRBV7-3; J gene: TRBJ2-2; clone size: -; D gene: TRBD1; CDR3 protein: CASSTGTGGYGELFF; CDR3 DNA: TGTGCCAGCAGCACCGGGACAGGGGGTTATGGGGAGCTGTTTTTT
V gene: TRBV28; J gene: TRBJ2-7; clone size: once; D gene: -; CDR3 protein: CASSLDARGSSYEQYF; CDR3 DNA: TGTGCCAGCAGTTTAGATGCTAGGGGGTCCTCCTACGAGCAGTACTTC
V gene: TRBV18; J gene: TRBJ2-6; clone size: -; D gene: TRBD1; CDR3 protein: CASSPGQGNVLTF; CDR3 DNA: TGTGCCAGCTCACCCGGACAGGGGAACGTCCTGACTTTC
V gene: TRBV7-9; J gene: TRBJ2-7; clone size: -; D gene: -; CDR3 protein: CASSPLTVTESREQYF; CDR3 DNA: TGTGCCAGCAGCCCCCTAACTGTCACGGAGAGTCGCGAGCAGTACTTC
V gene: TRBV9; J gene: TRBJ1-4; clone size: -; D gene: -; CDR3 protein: CASSPQGERPREKLFF; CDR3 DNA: TGTGCCAGCAGCCCACAAGGGGAGCGGCCCCGGGAAAAACTGTTTTTT
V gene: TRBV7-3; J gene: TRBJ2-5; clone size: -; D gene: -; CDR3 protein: CASSLRGGGRGETQYF; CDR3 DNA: TGTGCCAGCAGCTTAAGAGGGGGTGGCCGGGGGGAGACCCAGTACTTC
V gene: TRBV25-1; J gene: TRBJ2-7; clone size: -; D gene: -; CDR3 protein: CASSETYEQYF; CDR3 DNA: TGTGCCAGCAGTGAAACCTACGAGCAGTACTTC
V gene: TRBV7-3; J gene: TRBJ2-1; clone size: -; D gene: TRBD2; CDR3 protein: CASSPGTSGSEQFF; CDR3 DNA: TGTGCCAGCAGCCCCGGGACTAGCGGGAGTGAGCAGTTCTTC
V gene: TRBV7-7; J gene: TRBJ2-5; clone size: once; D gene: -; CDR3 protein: CASSSLRTGETQYF; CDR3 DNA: TGTGCTAGCAGCTCTCTCCGGACGGGGGAGACCCAGTACTTC
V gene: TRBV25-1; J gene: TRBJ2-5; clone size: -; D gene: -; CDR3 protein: CASSEFLATMETQYF; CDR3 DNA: TGTGCCAGCAGTGAATTCCTAGCGACGATGGAGACCCAGTACTTC
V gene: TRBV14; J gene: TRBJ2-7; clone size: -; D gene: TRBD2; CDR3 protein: CASFPPVGEGLHPLYYEQYF; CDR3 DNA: TGTGCCAGTTTTCCCCCAGTGGGGGAGGGCCTCCACCCCCTATACTACGAGCAGTACTTC
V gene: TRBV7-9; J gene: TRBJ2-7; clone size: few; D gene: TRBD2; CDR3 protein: CASSLSGRVYEQYF; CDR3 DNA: TGTGCCAGCAGCCTTAGCGGGAGGGTATACGAGCAGTACTTC
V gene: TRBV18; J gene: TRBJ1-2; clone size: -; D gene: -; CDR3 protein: CASSPPRDQNYGYTF; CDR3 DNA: TGTGCCAGCTCACCACCCAGGGATCAAAACTATGGCTACACCTTC
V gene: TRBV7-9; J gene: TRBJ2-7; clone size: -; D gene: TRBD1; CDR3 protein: CASSWPGQGHYEQYF; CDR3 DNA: TGTGCCAGCAGCTGGCCGGGACAGGGGCACTACGAGCAGTACTTC
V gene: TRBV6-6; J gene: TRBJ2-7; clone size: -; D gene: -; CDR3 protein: CASSYTATYEQYF; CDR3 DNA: TGTGCCAGCAGTTACACCGCTACCTACGAGCAGTACTTC
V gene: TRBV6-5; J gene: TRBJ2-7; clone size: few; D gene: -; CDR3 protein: CASSYSSTGAGYEQYF; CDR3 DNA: TGTGCCAGCAGTTACTCTTCGACAGGAGCAGGATACGAGCAGTACTTC
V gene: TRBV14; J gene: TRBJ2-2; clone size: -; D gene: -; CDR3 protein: CASSQRMGRGTGELFF; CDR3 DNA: TGTGCCAGCAGCCAACGGATGGGACGGGGCACCGGGGAGCTGTTTTTT
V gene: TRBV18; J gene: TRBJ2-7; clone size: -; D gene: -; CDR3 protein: CASSPLVSGLSYEQYF; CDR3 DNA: TGTGCCAGCTCACCACTGGTGAGCGGCCTCTCCTACGAGCAGTACTTC
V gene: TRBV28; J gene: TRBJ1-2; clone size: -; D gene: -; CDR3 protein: CASSFWQGNGYTF; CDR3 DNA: TGTGCCAGCAGTTTCTGGCAGGGTAATGGCTACACCTTC
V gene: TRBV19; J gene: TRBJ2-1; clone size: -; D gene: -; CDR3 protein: CASTKGLNEQFF; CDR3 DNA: TGTGCCAGTACAAAGGGTTTGAATGAGCAGTTCTTC
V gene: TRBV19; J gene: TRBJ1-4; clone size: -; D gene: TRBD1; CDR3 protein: CASSIGQGAEKLFF; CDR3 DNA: TGTGCCAGTAGTATAGGACAGGGAGCCGAAAAACTGTTTTTT
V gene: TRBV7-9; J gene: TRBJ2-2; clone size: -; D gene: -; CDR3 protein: CASSLALGDTGELFF; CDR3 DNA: TGTGCCAGCAGCTTAGCCTTGGGAGACACCGGGGAGCTGTTTTTT
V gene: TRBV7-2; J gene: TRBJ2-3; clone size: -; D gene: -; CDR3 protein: CASSNPDTQYF; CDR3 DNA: TGTGCCAGCAGCAATCCAGATACGCAGTATTTT
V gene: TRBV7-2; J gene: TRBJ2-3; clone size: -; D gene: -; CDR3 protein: CASSLEWSTDTQYF; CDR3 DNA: TGTGCCAGCAGCTTAGAGTGGAGCACAGATACGCAGTATTTT
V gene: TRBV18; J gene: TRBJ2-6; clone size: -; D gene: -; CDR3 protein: CASSPQQTDSGANVLTF; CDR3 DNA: TGTGCCAGCTCACCGCAGCAGACGGACTCTGGGGCCAACGTCCTGACTTTC
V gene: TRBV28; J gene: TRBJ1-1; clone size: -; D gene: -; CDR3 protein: CASGLDVGRPPEAFF; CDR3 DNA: TGTGCCAGCGGCCTTGACGTAGGGCGCCCCCCTGAAGCTTTCTTT
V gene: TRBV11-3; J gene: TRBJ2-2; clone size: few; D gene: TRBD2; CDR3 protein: CASSPTSGIGELFF; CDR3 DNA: TGTGCCAGCAGCCCGACTAGCGGGATCGGGGAGCTGTTTTTT
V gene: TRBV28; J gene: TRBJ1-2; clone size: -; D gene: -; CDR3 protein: CASSLDALEVYGYTF; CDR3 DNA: TGTGCCAGCAGCCTAGACGCCCTGGAAGTCTATGGCTACACCTTC
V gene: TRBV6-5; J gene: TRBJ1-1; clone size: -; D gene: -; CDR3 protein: CASSYSRDTEAFF; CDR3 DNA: TGTGCCAGCAGTTACTCTCGGGACACTGAAGCTTTCTTT
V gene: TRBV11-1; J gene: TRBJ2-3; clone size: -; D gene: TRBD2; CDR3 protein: CASSLLAGRAADTQYF; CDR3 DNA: TGTGCCAGCAGCTTACTAGCGGGAAGGGCGGCAGATACGCAGTATTTT
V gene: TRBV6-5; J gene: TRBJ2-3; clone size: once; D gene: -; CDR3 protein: CASSYSEGSTDTQYF; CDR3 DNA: TGTGCCAGCAGTTACTCCGAGGGCAGCACAGATACGCAGTATTTT
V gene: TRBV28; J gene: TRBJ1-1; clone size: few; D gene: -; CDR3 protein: CASSLGTFTEAFF; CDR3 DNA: TGTGCCAGCAGTTTGGGTACATTTACTGAAGCTTTCTTT
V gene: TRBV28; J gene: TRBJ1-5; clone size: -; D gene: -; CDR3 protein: CATQMAHQPQHF; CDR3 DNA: TGTGCCACGCAGATGGCGCACCAGCCCCAGCATTTT
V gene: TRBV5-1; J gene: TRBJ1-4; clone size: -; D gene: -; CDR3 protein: CASSLEQASELFF; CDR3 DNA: TGCGCCAGCAGCTTGGAACAGGCGAGCGAACTGTTTTTT
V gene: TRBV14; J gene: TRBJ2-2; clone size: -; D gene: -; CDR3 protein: CASRWGDLPGELFF; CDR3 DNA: TGTGCCAGCAGATGGGGCGACCTCCCCGGGGAGCTGTTTTTT
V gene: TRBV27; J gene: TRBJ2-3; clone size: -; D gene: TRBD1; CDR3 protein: CASSRDRKADTQYF; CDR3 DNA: TGTGCCAGCAGTCGGGACAGGAAAGCAGATACGCAGTATTTT
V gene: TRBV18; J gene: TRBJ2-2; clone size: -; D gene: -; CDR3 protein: CASSPLVSAGELFF; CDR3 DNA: TGTGCCAGCTCACCACTTGTTAGTGCCGGGGAGCTGTTTTTT